The 30 T cell receptor beta chains in this list originate from one sample, sequenced in a study of regulatory T cells in long-lasting Graves disease. Described time point: persistent/refractory GD, antithyroid drugs over 5 years with positive TRAb. After RNA was extracted from PBMCs, the TCR library was made from it. CDR3 regions were amplified by Arm-PCR using iRepertoire HTBI primers to build TCR beta libraries. TCRdb analysed the multiplex PCR reads with MiXCR anew, one entry per CDR3 protein. Of about 460,000 distinct CDR3 sequences in the sample, 20% to 25% were seen once. This material consisted of peripheral blood mononuclear cells (PBMCs), taken when the disease was refractory, from a patient treated with antithyroid drugs. The receptors come from a female donor with Graves disease.

The table lists this clonotype with a few counts. The chain's CDR3 is CASSASGTGVRVEQYF. DNA of the CDR3: TGTGCCAGCAGCGCCTCCGGGACAGGGGTGCGGGTCGAGCAGTACTTC. The chain employs TRBV7-9 and TRBJ2-7; 10 bases are shared with TRBD1. Germline V gene sequence: CDR1 SEHNR, CDR2 FQNEAQ (reference sequence). This CDR3 region has 16 residues. V was pared by 5 bases and J by 6 bases, with 13 bases of the junction left unmatched.

This chain joins TRBV20-1 and TRBJ2-2, with 8 bases that match TRBD2. Germline assignment: CDR1 DFQATT and CDR2 SNEGSKA (reference sequence). V dropped 1 base and J dropped 7; count of bases not matched to a gene: 8. The CDR3 has 15 amino acids. Here the CDR3 reads CSARVSRGADGELFF. The CDR3 DNA is TGCAGTGCTAGAGTCTCGCGGGGGGCCGACGGGGAGCTGTTTTTT.

This clonotype was observed once. The conserved closing phenylalanine or tryptophan is absent in this CDR3, likely reflecting a read error. This chain uses TRBV28 with TRBJ2-7, with D perhaps TRBD2 (5 bases). With 6 bases removed from V and 2 bases from J, the gap between germline ends came to 5 bases. The CDR3 loop spans 11 amino acids. Germline V gene sequence: CDR1 MDHEN, CDR2 SYDVKM. The CDR3 sequence: CASRGAYEQYL. In nucleotides, the CDR3 is TGTGCCAGCAGGGGAGCCTACGAGCAGTACCTC.

This clonotype was observed at least ten times. The genes are TRBV7-2 and TRBJ1-1; D is undetermined. This CDR3 contains 14 residues. The V end lost 0 bases, the J end lost 3 bases, and 8 bases lay between the germline ends. CDR1 is SGHTA, CDR2 FQGNSA, per germline. CDR3 in DNA: TGTGCCAGCAGCTTAGCGCTTACGGACACTGAAGCTTTCTTT. It yields the protein CASSLALTDTEAFF.

This clonotype was found many times. V usage is TRBV20-1 and J usage is TRBJ1-5, with no clear D. V was shortened by 3 bases and J by 3 bases, with 12 bases between the two germline ends. There are 14 residues in the CDR3. Germline V lookup: CDR1 DFQATT, CDR2 SNEGSKA (reference sequence). The DNA for the CDR3 is TGCAGTGCTAGGGGTCAGAAGTTCAATCAGCCCCAGCATTTT. Protein sequence: CSARGQKFNQPQHF.

This clonotype was seen more than once but under ten times. The V and J genes are TRBV20-1 and TRBJ1-1; D is ambiguous. V was clipped by 3 bases and J by 1 base, with 6 bases between them. CDR1 is DFQATT, CDR2 SNEGSKA, per germline (reference sequence). This CDR3 comprises 12 residues. This chain's CDR3 is CSASRQNTEAFF. CDR3 bases: TGCAGTGCTAGTAGACAGAACACTGAAGCTTTCTTT.

The table lists this clonotype with many counts. V is TRBV27 and J is TRBJ1-1; TRBD1 aligns across 7 bases. Germline V gene sequence: CDR1 MNHEY, CDR2 SMNVEV (reference sequence). This CDR3 has 14 amino acids. After removal of 6 bases from V and 6 bases from J, the junction contained 10 bases not matched to a gene. The chain's CDR3 is CASSKDRDDSEAFF. Written as DNA, the CDR3 is TGTGCCAGCAGCAAAGACAGGGATGACTCTGAAGCTTTCTTT.

This clonotype was found many times. The chain uses TRBV6-1 and TRBJ2-2; 12 bases align to TRBD2. This CDR3 is built from 16 residues. CDR1 MNHNS and CDR2 SASEGT come from the germline V gene. V was pared by 5 bases and J by 6 bases, with 7 bases of the junction left unmatched. CDR3 sequence reads: CASSTLAGGKAGELFF. CDR3 DNA: TGTGCCAGCAGTACCCTAGCGGGGGGGAAAGCCGGGGAGCTGTTTTTT.

There are many counts of this clonotype. This chain uses TRBV28 with TRBJ2-7, with D possibly being TRBD2 (6 bases). This CDR3 region has 14 residues. Germline CDR1 and CDR2: MDHEN and SYDVKM. Trimming removed 3 bases at V and 3 bases at J, with 12 bases between. The CDR3 nucleotides are TGTGCCAGCAGTTTGCGGGGAGAGAACTACGAGCAGTACTTC. The encoded protein is CASSLRGENYEQYF.

This clonotype was found a few times. The chain employs TRBV5-6 and TRBJ2-5; a weak D match, TRBD2 (6 bases). CDR1 and CDR2 (germline): SGHDT, YYEEEE. This CDR3 contains 14 residues. Deletions cut 1 base from V and 5 bases from J, with 12 bases between. CDR3 nucleotide sequence: TGTGCCAGCAGCTTGACCGGGAGCGCTGAGACCCAGTACTTC. Translated: CASSLTGSAETQYF.

This clonotype was observed many times. The chain is built from TRBV6-1 and TRBJ1-4; D is undetermined. V lost 6 bases and J lost 4, with 9 bases in between. This CDR3 contains 13 residues. The germline CDR1 and CDR2 sequences are MNHNS and SASEGT. CDR3 in amino acids: CASRTAINEKLFF. DNA for the CDR3: TGTGCCAGCAGAACGGCCATTAATGAAAAACTGTTTTTT.

In this sample, this clonotype turned up many times. DNA for the CDR3: TGTGCCAGTAAGACAGGGCCAATCATGAATCAGCCCCAGCATTTT. This gives the protein CASKTGPIMNQPQHF. The chain is built from TRBV28 and TRBJ1-5, with 7 bases that match TRBD1. Trimming took 9 bases from V and 4 from J; bases not matched to a gene: 12. Germline V gives CDR1 MDHEN, CDR2 SYDVKM. The CDR3 consists of 15 residues.

The genes are TRBV6-1 and TRBJ2-1, with D uncertain. The CDR3 extends over 17 amino acids. V was trimmed by 2 bases and J by 5 bases, leaving 19 bases between them. The germline V gene encodes CDR1 MNHNS and CDR2 SASEGT. DNA for the CDR3: TGTGCCAGCAGTGAATTCTCCAGGCTAGTGGGGAACAATGAGCAGTTCTTC. Protein: CASSEFSRLVGNNEQFF.

This clonotype was detected only a few times. The chain couples TRBV7-9 to TRBJ2-5; unclear D gene. V was trimmed by 5 bases and J by 9 bases, leaving 19 bases between them. The CDR3 runs to 14 residues. Germline loops: CDR1 SEHNR, CDR2 FQNEAQ (reference sequence). The CDR3 nucleotides read TGTGCCAGCAGCGCGTCATCGGCCAGTCAGGCCCAGTACTTC. Translation gives CASSASSASQAQYF.

This chain uses TRBV7-2 with TRBJ1-2; 9 bases map to TRBD1. In germline, CDR1 is SGHTA, CDR2 FQGNSA. After removal of 3 bases from V and 7 bases from J, the junction contained 9 bases not matched to a gene. The CDR3 spans 15 residues. DNA for the CDR3: TGTGCCAGCAGCTTCCCCCCGGGACAGGGAATTGGCTACACCTTC. Amino acid sequence: CASSFPPGQGIGYTF.

This clonotype was recorded a few times. This chain links TRBV20-1 with TRBJ2-3; TRBD2 might be the D (6 bases). Germline lookup yields CDR1 DFQATT and CDR2 SNEGSKA (reference sequence). The CDR3 contains 13 residues. CDR3 DNA sequence: TGCAGAGTTTCGGGAGCTGCATTTGATACGCAGTATTTT. Translating gives CRVSGAAFDTQYF.

The chain couples TRBV20-1 to TRBJ1-3, with 7 bases fitting TRBD1. V gave up 2 bases and J gave up 5 bases; unmatched junction bases: 6. Germline assignment: CDR1 DFQATT and CDR2 SNEGSKA (reference sequence). The CDR3 runs 14 residues. The CDR3 region has the DNA TGCAGTGCTAGAAACGGGACAGTTCGAAACACCATATATTTT. The encoded protein is CSARNGTVRNTIYF.

This clonotype occurred many times. The rearrangement links TRBV2 to TRBJ1-2; no reliable D call. This CDR3 contains 13 residues. CDR1 is SNHLY, CDR2 FYNNEI, per germline. V was pared by 2 bases and J by 3 bases, with 7 bases between. DNA of the CDR3: TGTGCCAGCAGTGAAATACAGCACTATGGCTACACCTTC. It codes for CASSEIQHYGYTF.

This chain connects TRBV10-3 to TRBJ2-5; 9 bases agree with TRBD1. CDR1 and CDR2 (germline): ENHRY, SYGVKD. The V segment lost 8 bases and the J segment 3 bases; nucleotides outside the gene matches: 4. The CDR3 spans 13 residues. The CDR3 loop reads CAIGDREKETQYF. Here the CDR3 DNA reads TGTGCCATCGGGGACAGGGAGAAAGAGACCCAGTACTTC.

This clonotype showed up just a few times. The V and J genes are TRBV4-3 and TRBJ2-7, with 8 bases identical to TRBD1. V was clipped by 2 bases and J by 3 bases; unmatched bases: 3. The CDR3 totals 14 residues. CDR1 and CDR2 (germline): LGHNA, YSLEER. This CDR3 reads CASSQRDRHYEQYF. The DNA of the CDR3 is TGCGCCAGCAGCCAACGGGACAGGCACTACGAGCAGTACTTC.

This clonotype was seen more than once but under ten times. The chain uses TRBV6-2 or TRBV6-3 and TRBJ2-7, with D possibly being TRBD1 or TRBD2 (7 bases each). The V and J ends lost 6 bases and 3 bases respectively, with 12 bases between them. Germline CDR1 and CDR2: MNHEY and SVGEGT. The CDR3 is 13 residues long. The CDR3 nucleotides read TGTGCCAGCAGCGACAGGGACTACTACGAGCAGTACTTC. Its protein is CASSDRDYYEQYF.

This clonotype was observed a few times. This chain uses TRBV28 with TRBJ2-3, with a possible D match to TRBD1 (6 bases). Germline V gene data show CDR1 as MDHEN and CDR2 as SYDVKM. The CDR3 is 13 amino acids. Trimming removed 8 bases from V and 6 bases from J, with 15 bases in between. This chain's CDR3 is CASASPDRDTQYF. The CDR3 DNA reads TGTGCCAGCGCCAGCCCAGACAGGGATACGCAGTATTTT.

The gene calls are TRBV4-1 and TRBJ1-5; 7 nucleotides agree with TRBD1. The CDR3 has 15 amino acids. The V gene end was trimmed by 1 base and the J gene end by 7 bases; junction bases not matched to a gene: 7. CDR1 and CDR2 from the germline V gene are MGHRA and YSYEKL. The CDR3 DNA reads TGCGCCAGCAGCCAAGGAGGGGGCGTACGGCAGCCCCAGCATTTT. Its protein is CASSQGGGVRQPQHF.

This clonotype was observed at least ten times. The chain is built from TRBV6-1 and TRBJ2-2; 8 nucleotides match TRBD1. The J segment lost 3 bases and the V segment lost 5 bases, leaving 5 bases of the junction unmatched. Germline loops: CDR1 MNHNS, CDR2 SASEGT. The CDR3 runs to 15 residues. The CDR3 loop reads CASSPQQGDTGELFF. As DNA, the CDR3 is TGTGCCAGCAGTCCGCAACAGGGGGACACCGGGGAGCTGTTTTTT.

Concerning this clonotype itself: At one boundary the junction diverges from the germline segment, which might be a read error. V and J are TRBV12-3 or TRBV12-4 and TRBJ1-1, with D unresolved. The CDR3 is 15 amino acids. The CDR3 spells CASGLPGPMNTEAFF. CDR3 DNA sequence: TGTGCCAGCGGTTTGCCGGGTCCCATGAACACTGAAGCTTTCTTT.

The table lists this clonotype with a few counts. This chain connects TRBV7-2 to TRBJ2-7, with TRBD1 as a possible D gene (6 bases). The CDR3 has 14 amino acids. V lost 3 bases and J 2 bases, leaving 11 bases between the germline ends. From germline, CDR1 is SGHTA and CDR2 FQGNSA. The CDR3, as DNA: TGTGCCAGCAGCTTTGGGACACCGGCCTACGAGCAGTACTTC. Its translation: CASSFGTPAYEQYF. The full variable domain, in which reference TRBV7-2 and TRBJ2-7 provide the parts outside the CDR3, is GAGVSQSPSNKVTEKGKDVELRCDPISGHTALYWYRQSLGQGLEFLIYFQGNSAPDKSGLPSDRFSAERTGGSVSTLTIQRTQQEDSAVYLCASSFGTPAYEQYFGPGTRLTVT.

The CDR3 region has the DNA TGTACCAGCAGCCGGCGACAGGGTAGTACCGGGGAGCTGTTTTTT. This sequence encodes CTSSRRQGSTGELFF. The chain is built from TRBV7-2 and TRBJ2-2; 7 bases match TRBD1. With 5 bases clipped from V and 5 bases from J, the junction kept 8 bases outside the gene matches. Germline loops: CDR1 SGHTA, CDR2 FQGNSA. The CDR3 has 15 residues.

This clonotype was counted a few times. The DNA for the CDR3 is TGTGCCATCAGTGAGTCGGGACAGGGCTCGACCGGGGAGCTGTTTTTT. The encoded protein is CAISESGQGSTGELFF. The chain uses TRBV10-3 and TRBJ2-2, with 9 nucleotides matching TRBD1. This CDR3 is 16 amino acids long. Germline values: CDR1 ENHRY, CDR2 SYGVKD. The V and J ends lost 0 bases and 5 bases, in that order; junction bases with no gene match: 4.

The chain combines TRBV7-2 with TRBJ1-3; no definite D call. The ends were cut back, 5 bases at V and 0 bases at J, with 11 bases in the middle. CDR1 SGHTA and CDR2 FQGNSA come from the germline V gene. The CDR3 totals 15 residues. This chain's CDR3 is CASSPGQTSGNTIYF. CDR3 in DNA: TGTGCCAGCAGCCCGGGTCAAACCTCTGGAAACACCATATATTTT.

This clonotype showed up just a few times. The rearrangement links TRBV9 to TRBJ1-1, with D perhaps matching TRBD1 (5 bases). The CDR3 length is 14 residues. Trimming took off 3 bases at V and 4 bases at J, with 13 bases between the two ends. Germline V CDR1 and CDR2: SGDLS, YYNGEE. The CDR3 here is CASSAPGAATEAFF. CDR3 coding DNA: TGTGCCAGCAGCGCCCCTGGGGCTGCCACTGAAGCTTTCTTT.